This record concerns one TCR beta chain sequence. What it binds is unknown. Germline loops: CDR1 DFQATT, CDR2 SNEGSKA (reference sequence). V was trimmed by 5 bases and J by 3 bases, leaving 5 bases between them. CDR3 length: 10 amino acids. The time point here: persistent/refractory GD, antithyroid drugs over 5 years with positive TRAb. There was RNA extracted from PBMCs, and the TCR library was made from it. The sample is drawn from a study of regulatory T cells in long-lasting Graves disease. Study-wide points: Thyroid tissue was not sampled; only peripheral blood was. Results may be inaccurate due to the small sample size.

According to the study, TCR beta libraries were built with iRepertoire HTBI primers and CDR3-region Arm-PCR. TCRdb used MiXCR to reprocess the multiplex PCR reads, holding one entry per CDR3 protein. The data contain under 350,000 distinct CDR3 sequences, around a fifth of them singletons. The chain employs TRBV20-1 and TRBJ2-7; D is uncertain. This sequence originates from a female donor with Graves disease. This specimen was peripheral blood mononuclear cells (PBMCs), taken when the disease was refractory, from a patient treated with antithyroid drugs. DNA of the CDR3: TGCAGTGCTCAGCACTACGAGCAGTACTTC. Encoded protein: CSAQHYEQYF.